One and the same sample provided the 28 T cell receptor beta chains below, sequenced in a study of somatic mutations in cytotoxic T cells in rheumatoid arthritis. Clones were sequenced by immunoSEQ multiplex PCR, and TCRdb holds only the in-frame ones, with some missing. The table includes approximately 14,000 clones, about four fifths detected once. The material sequenced was CD8+ T cells sorted from blood. The receptors here all came from an adult with rheumatoid arthritis.

CDR3 coding DNA: TGTGCCAGCAGTATACACAGGGGACTGAACACTGAAGCTTTCTTT. Residues: CASSIHRGLNTEAFF. This chain links TRBV28 with TRBJ1-1, with 7 positions matching TRBD1. V shed 5 bases and J 0 bases; nucleotides not matched to a gene: 6. Germline V gene sequence: CDR1 MDHEN, CDR2 SYDVKM. The CDR3 length is 15 residues.

The J gene is TRBJ2-3, the V gene TRBV27; a possible D gene is TRBD1 (5 bases). Germline values: CDR1 MNHEY, CDR2 SMNVEV (reference sequence). CDR3 length: 16 amino acids. The V end lost 5 bases, the J end lost 7 bases, and 22 bases lay between the germline ends. DNA for the CDR3: TGTGCCAGCAGTCCCAGACAGCCGTCATTTGCTCATACGCAGTATTTT. This encodes CASSPRQPSFAHTQYF.

The genes are TRBV19 and TRBJ2-2; possibly TRBD2 for D (6 bases). The germline CDR1 and CDR2 sequences are LNHDA and SQIVND (reference sequence). V lost 5 bases to trimming and J lost 5 bases, with 12 bases between them. This CDR3 has 14 residues. DNA of the CDR3: TGTGCCAGTAGTCTGGGACTTTGGACCGGGGAGCTGTTTTTT. Translating it yields CASSLGLWTGELFF.

This chain uses TRBV9 with TRBJ1-5; 8 positions agree with TRBD1. This CDR3 is built from 15 residues. The germline CDR1 and CDR2 sequences are SGDLS and YYNGEE. J lost 4 bases, V lost 0 bases, and 3 bases had no gene match. The CDR3 DNA reads TGTGCCAGCAGCGTAGGGGGACAGGTGAATCAGCCCCAGCATTTT. This sequence encodes CASSVGGQVNQPQHF. The entire variable domain, with the rest obtained from reference TRBV9 and TRBJ1-5, is as follows: DSGVTQTPKHLITATGQRVTLRCSPRSGDLSVYWYQQSLDQGLQFLIQYYNGEERAKGNILERFSAQQFPDLHSELNLSSLELGDSALYFCASSVGGQVNQPQHFGDGTRLSIL.

V gene TRBV7-8 combines with J gene TRBJ2-5; 7 bases line up with TRBD2. CDR1 and CDR2 from the germline V gene are SGHVS and FQNEAQ. J gave up 4 bases and V 4 bases, and 9 bases lay outside the gene matches. The CDR3 is 15 residues long. Written as DNA, the CDR3 is TGTGCCAGCAGCTCAGAGCGGGGACCGGGAGAGACCCAGTACTTC. It specifies CASSSERGPGETQYF.

This chain joins TRBV29-1 and TRBJ2-5; no clear D. Looked up from germline, CDR1 is SQVTM and CDR2 is ANQGSEA. The CDR3 is 14 amino acids. Trimming pared 2 bases from V and 5 bases from J, leaving 15 bases between. CDR3 region: CSVERAELGETQYF. CDR3 nucleotide sequence: TGCAGCGTTGAAAGGGCCGAGCTAGGGGAGACCCAGTACTTC.

The CDR3 loop reads CASSETTANTEAFF. In DNA form, the CDR3 reads TGTGCCAGCAGCGAGACGACAGCGAACACTGAAGCTTTCTTT. This chain connects TRBV9 to TRBJ1-1; a weak D match, TRBD1 (5 bases). This CDR3 contains 14 residues. The V end lost 3 bases, the J end lost 1 base, and 10 bases lay between the germline ends. The germline V gene encodes CDR1 SGDLS and CDR2 YYNGEE. The full variable domain, its missing parts supplied by reference TRBV9 and TRBJ1-1, is DSGVTQTPKHLITATGQRVTLRCSPRSGDLSVYWYQQSLDQGLQFLIQYYNGEERAKGNILERFSAQQFPDLHSELNLSSLELGDSALYFCASSETTANTEAFFGQGTRLTVV.

The rearrangement uses TRBV14 and TRBJ2-1; the match to TRBD2 covers 8 bases. Unmatched junction bases numbered 9, after V lost 4 bases and J lost 1 base. Germline-derived CDR1 and CDR2 are SGHDN and FVKESK. This CDR3 region has 17 residues. The DNA of the CDR3 is TGTGCCAGCAGCCCCGCCAGCGGGAGAGGGTCCTACAATGAGCAGTTCTTC. Its translation is CASSPASGRGSYNEQFF.

The chain employs TRBV18 and TRBJ1-1, with D perhaps matching TRBD1 (5 bases). The V end was cut by 0 bases, the J end by 3 bases, with 14 bases between. Germline V gene sequence: CDR1 KGHSH, CDR2 LQKENI. CDR3 length: 16 amino acids. Here the CDR3 DNA reads TGTGCCAGCTCACCACCGAGGGGCGAAACCCACACTGAAGCTTTCTTT. Residues: CASSPPRGETHTEAFF.

Only a few counts were recorded for this clone. J is TRBJ1-6 and V is TRBV4-1; 8 bases are shared with TRBD1. CDR3 length: 14 amino acids. Per the germline V gene, CDR1 is MGHRA and CDR2 is YSYEKL. V lost 4 bases, J lost 10 bases, and 6 bases stayed unmatched. This chain's CDR3 is CASSLGQGGSPLHF. The CDR3, as DNA: TGCGCCAGCAGCCTTGGACAGGGAGGCTCACCCCTCCACTTT.

The V gene is TRBV7-8, the J gene TRBJ1-5, with D perhaps matching TRBD1 (5 bases). Trimming removed 0 bases at V and 7 bases at J, with 10 bases between. Per the germline V gene, CDR1 is SGHVS and CDR2 is FQNEAQ. The CDR3 is 14 residues long. CDR3: CASSLAGGMQPQHF. CDR3 in DNA: TGTGCCAGCAGCTTAGCGGGGGGAATGCAGCCCCAGCATTTT.

The sample holds a few counts of this clone. The chain employs TRBV7-9 and TRBJ1-5; perhaps TRBD1 as D (6 bases). The V end was cut by 5 bases, the J end by 5 bases, with 10 bases between. The V gene's germline CDR1 is SEHNR and CDR2 FQNEAQ (reference sequence). The CDR3 contains 13 residues. Here the CDR3 DNA reads TGTGCCAGCAGCGCCCCAGGGGATCAGCCCCAGCATTTT. The encoded protein is CASSAPGDQPQHF.

V and J are TRBV5-6 and TRBJ1-2; tentatively, D is TRBD1 (6 bases). The CDR3 has 15 amino acids. Germline-derived CDR1 and CDR2 are SGHDT and YYEEEE. The germline V and J ends were trimmed by 0 bases and 2 bases, with 11 bases remaining between them. The CDR3 reads CASSLGGRPNYGYTF. The CDR3 DNA reads TGTGCCAGCAGCTTGGGGGGGCGCCCCAACTATGGCTACACCTTC.

The genes are TRBV7-9 and TRBJ2-7, with 7 bases that match TRBD2. This CDR3 contains 15 residues. The trim removed 2 bases at V and 8 bases at J, leaving 12 bases unmatched. The germline CDR1 and CDR2 sequences are SEHNR and FQNEAQ (reference sequence). CDR3: CASSLFPTGTTKQYF. The CDR3 nucleotides read TGTGCCAGCAGCTTATTCCCCACCGGGACTACCAAGCAGTACTTC. Full variable domain (remainder filled in from reference TRBV7-9 and TRBJ2-7): DTGVSQNPRHKITKRGQNVTFRCDPISEHNRLYWYRQTLGQGPEFLTYFQNEAQLEKSRLLSDRFSAERPKGSFSTLEIQRTEQGDSAMYLCASSLFPTGTTKQYFGPGTRLTVT.

The chain carries TRBV2 and TRBJ2-7, with D possibly TRBD1 on 5 matching bases. Germline CDR1 reads SNHLY; CDR2 reads FYNNEI. There are 14 residues in the CDR3. V gave up 6 bases and J gave up 2 bases, with 14 bases separating them. CDR3 DNA: TGTGCCAGCAGGACAGTTCTCGATCCCTACGAGCAGTACTTC. It yields the protein CASRTVLDPYEQYF.

The J gene is TRBJ2-1, the V gene TRBV4-1, with TRBD2 as a possible D gene (5 bases). Germline V gene sequence: CDR1 MGHRA, CDR2 YSYEKL. The length of the CDR3 is 15 residues. Trimming took off 3 bases at V and 4 bases at J, with 13 bases between the two ends. The CDR3 loop is CASSQGETRYNEQFF. The CDR3 nucleotides read TGCGCCAGCAGCCAGGGAGAAACTAGATACAATGAGCAGTTCTTC.

The chain joins TRBV19 to TRBJ2-7, with TRBD1 matching over 10 bases. V was pared by 3 bases and J by 1 base, with 0 bases of the junction left unmatched. The CDR3 totals 14 residues. CDR1 and CDR2 from the germline V gene are LNHDA and SQIVND (reference sequence). The CDR3 sequence is CASSMGQGSYEQYF. The CDR3 region has the DNA TGTGCCAGTAGTATGGGACAGGGGTCCTACGAGCAGTACTTC.

This chain links TRBV10-3 with TRBJ2-1, with D hard to call. The CDR3 consists of 14 residues. V was clipped by 2 bases and J by 8 bases, with 13 bases between them. Germline lookup yields CDR1 ENHRY and CDR2 SYGVKD. This CDR3 is CAISEPLRVHEQFF. The CDR3 DNA follows: TGTGCCATCAGTGAGCCTTTACGAGTCCATGAGCAGTTCTTC.

This sequence joins TRBV7-2 and TRBJ2-1; no definite D call. CDR3 length: 14 amino acids. Trimming stripped 4 bases from V and 2 bases from J, with 9 bases between. Per germline, CDR1 SGHTA and CDR2 FQGNSA. Here the CDR3 reads CASSYQGAYNEQFF. CDR3 in DNA: TGTGCCAGCAGCTACCAAGGAGCCTACAATGAGCAGTTCTTC.

The gene calls are TRBV5-6 and TRBJ1-1; a weak D match, TRBD1 (5 bases). The CDR3 sequence is 15 residues long. The germline V and J ends were trimmed by 4 bases and 5 bases, with 18 bases remaining between them. CDR1 is SGHDT and CDR2 is YYEEEE in the germline V gene. DNA of the CDR3: TGTGCCAGCAGCCCGGGATGGGGCGCGGGGACTGAAGCTTTCTTT. Protein: CASSPGWGAGTEAFF.

The V and J genes are TRBV2 and TRBJ2-7, with 11 bases identical to TRBD2. The germline V gene encodes CDR1 SNHLY and CDR2 FYNNEI. The trim removed 6 bases at V and 2 bases at J, leaving 3 bases unmatched. This CDR3 comprises 14 residues. The CDR3 nucleotides read TGTGCCAGCAGGGGACTAGCGGCGCCCTACGAGCAGTACTTC. Protein product: CASRGLAAPYEQYF.

The chain is built from TRBV11-3 and TRBJ2-3, with D possibly matching TRBD1 (6 bases). The germline gives CDR1 SGHNT, CDR2 YENEEA. The CDR3 consists of 15 residues. V was clipped by 2 bases and J by 6 bases, with 15 bases between them. CDR3 protein: CASSLMSRRGDTQYF. The DNA for the CDR3 is TGTGCCAGCAGCTTAATGTCTCGAAGGGGGGATACGCAGTATTTT.

The CDR3 loop reads CASSLSSYEQYF. CDR3 in DNA: TGTGCCAGCAGCCTAAGCTCCTACGAGCAGTACTTC. The chain couples TRBV13 to TRBJ2-7; D remains unclear. The germline CDR1 and CDR2 sequences are PRHDT and FYEKMQ (reference sequence). V lost 5 bases and J lost 0, with 5 bases in between. CDR3 length equals 12 residues.

In regard to this clone: This same CDR3 is encoded by further DNA sequences in the sample. The chain employs TRBV19 and TRBJ1-1; the D is unclear. CDR1 is LNHDA and CDR2 is SQIVND in the germline V gene (reference sequence). Trimming left V 1 base short and J 1 base short, with 1 base between. The CDR3 loop spans 12 amino acids. CDR3: CASSIGNTEAFF. For the CDR3, the DNA is TGTGCCAGTAGTATAGGGAACACTGAAGCTTTCTTT.

This clone was detected only once. The chain joins TRBV19 to TRBJ2-2; 12 bases agree with TRBD1. V was clipped by 3 bases and J by 8 bases; unmatched bases: 4. The CDR3 runs 15 residues. CDR1 LNHDA and CDR2 SQIVND come from the germline V gene (reference sequence). The CDR3 reads CASSIRDRGPGELFF. As DNA, the CDR3 is TGTGCCAGTAGTATCCGGGACAGGGGGCCTGGGGAGCTGTTTTTT.

This rearrangement joins TRBV4-1 to TRBJ1-1; D might be TRBD1 (6 bases). With 2 bases removed from V and 0 bases from J, the gap between germline ends came to 10 bases. Germline V gene data show CDR1 as MGHRA and CDR2 as YSYEKL. The CDR3 has 15 residues. The chain's CDR3 is CASSQPRTVNTEAFF. The CDR3 region has the DNA TGCGCCAGCAGCCAACCTCGGACAGTGAACACTGAAGCTTTCTTT.

This chain connects TRBV19 to TRBJ2-1; 9 nucleotides line up with TRBD1. The V segment lost 10 bases and the J segment 7 bases; nucleotides outside the gene matches: 5. The CDR3 loop spans 12 amino acids. Germline assignment: CDR1 LNHDA and CDR2 SQIVND (reference sequence). The CDR3 spells CATTQGANEQFF. DNA of the CDR3: TGTGCCACCACACAGGGGGCGAATGAGCAGTTCTTC. Using reference TRBV19 and TRBJ2-1 for the parts outside the CDR3, the full variable domain is DGGITQSPKYLFRKEGQNVTLSCEQNLNHDAMYWYRQDPGQGLRLIYYSQIVNDFQKGDIAEGYSVSREKKESFPLTVTSAQKNPTAFYLCATTQGANEQFFGPGTRLTVL.

In this sample, this clone turned up once. V and J are TRBV14 and TRBJ2-7; 7 nucleotides agree with TRBD1. The CDR3 consists of 15 residues. Germline-derived CDR1 and CDR2 are SGHDN and FVKESK. Trimming took 2 bases from V and 4 from J; bases not matched to a gene: 8. CDR3 sequence reads: CASSQTPGQFYEQYF. CDR3 in DNA: TGTGCCAGCAGCCAAACCCCGGGACAGTTTTACGAGCAGTACTTC.